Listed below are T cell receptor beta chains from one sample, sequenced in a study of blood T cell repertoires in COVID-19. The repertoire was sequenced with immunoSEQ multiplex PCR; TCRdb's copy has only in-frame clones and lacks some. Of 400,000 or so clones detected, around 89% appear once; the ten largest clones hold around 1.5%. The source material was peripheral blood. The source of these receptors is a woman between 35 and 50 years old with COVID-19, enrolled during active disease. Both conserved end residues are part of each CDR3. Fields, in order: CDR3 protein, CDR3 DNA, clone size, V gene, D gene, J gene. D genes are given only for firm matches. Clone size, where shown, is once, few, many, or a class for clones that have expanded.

CASSEREFHYNEQFF	TGTGCCAGCAGTGAACGGGAGTTTCACTACAATGAGCAGTTCTTC	NA	TRBV6-1	NA	TRBJ2-1
CASSLDKRDGYTF	TGTGCCAGCAGCTTGGACAAGCGCGATGGCTACACCTTC	NA	TRBV5-4	NA	TRBJ1-2
CASSIQETQYF	TGTGCCAGCAGCATACAAGAGACCCAGTACTTC	NA	TRBV13	NA	TRBJ2-5
CASSQARGGLLGEQYF	TGCGCCAGCAGCCAGGCTCGGGGGGGGCTATTGGGTGAGCAGTACTTC	NA	TRBV4-3	TRBD2	TRBJ2-7
CASSIQETQYF	TGTGCCAGCAGCATCCAAGAGACCCAGTACTTC	once	TRBV6-4	NA	TRBJ2-5
CASSTDRGLAEQYF	TGTGCCAGCAGCACCGACAGGGGGCTGGCTGAGCAGTACTTC	NA	TRBV21-1	NA	TRBJ2-7
CASSESGNQPQHF	TGTGCCAGCAGTGAGTCAGGCAATCAGCCCCAGCATTTT	NA	TRBV6-1	NA	TRBJ1-5
CASSTNPIPYEQYF	TGTGCCAGCAGCACTAACCCAATCCCCTACGAGCAGTACTTC	NA	TRBV9	NA	TRBJ2-7
CASSPQGAVSGNTIYF	TGTGCCAGCAGCCCCCAAGGTGCGGTCTCTGGAAACACCATATATTTT	NA	TRBV7-2	NA	TRBJ1-3
CAISESDRGEGYTF	TGTGCCATCAGTGAGTCCGACAGGGGGGAAGGCTACACCTTC	NA	TRBV10-3	TRBD1	TRBJ1-2
CASSIGGDRGTYGYTF	TGTGCCAGTAGTATTGGAGGGGACAGAGGTACCTATGGCTACACCTTC	once	TRBV19	TRBD1	TRBJ1-2
CASSLVGTTMYNEQFF	TGTGCCAGCAGCTTAGTCGGGACTACCATGTACAATGAGCAGTTCTTC	NA	TRBV7-2	TRBD2	TRBJ2-1
CASSQQRGTGPGLMFF	TGTGCCAGCAGCCAACAAAGAGGGACAGGCCCAGGATTAATGTTTTTT	NA	TRBV3-1/TRBV3-2	TRBD1	TRBJ1-4
CASSTGQGLTEAFF	TGCGCCAGCTCAACGGGACAGGGCTTGACTGAAGCTTTCTTT	NA	TRBV5-1	TRBD1	TRBJ1-1
CASSQDADTYFNEQYF	TGCGCCAGCAGCCAAGACGCGGATACCTACTTTAACGAGCAGTACTTC	NA	TRBV4-1	NA	TRBJ2-7
CASSSSGKGSYNEQFF	TGCGCCAGCAGCTCTAGCGGGAAGGGCTCCTACAATGAGCAGTTCTTC	NA	TRBV5-1	TRBD2	TRBJ2-1
CASSSGQGAQQETQYF	TGTGCCAGCAGCTCAGGACAGGGGGCGCAGCAAGAGACCCAGTACTTC	NA	TRBV7-2	TRBD1	TRBJ2-5
CASSQLLAGFYEQYF	TGTGCCAGCAGCCAACTACTAGCGGGATTCTACGAGCAGTACTTC	NA	TRBV14	TRBD2	TRBJ2-7
CASSLTSPEETQYF	TGCGCCAGCAGCTTGACTAGCCCCGAAGAGACCCAGTACTTC	NA	TRBV5-1	NA	TRBJ2-5
CASTGTGGAGGPQHF	TGTGCCAGCACCGGGACAGGGGGCGCGGGAGGGCCCCAGCATTTT	NA	TRBV19	TRBD1	TRBJ1-5
CASWGRASGYTF	TGTGCCAGTTGGGGCAGGGCGTCCGGCTACACCTTC	few	TRBV19	NA	TRBJ1-2
CASSFTGGLADTQYF	TGTGCCAGCAGCTTCACAGGGGGCTTAGCAGATACGCAGTATTTT	NA	TRBV7-2	TRBD1	TRBJ2-3
CASSQFFSGKFEQYF	TGTGCCAGCAGCCAATTTTTTAGCGGGAAGTTCGAGCAGTACTTC	NA	TRBV14	TRBD2	TRBJ2-7
CASSPMVGGSYGTGELFF	TGCGCCAGCAGCCCTATGGTCGGCGGGAGCTACGGTACCGGGGAGCTGTTTTTT	NA	TRBV4-3	TRBD2	TRBJ2-2
CASSPAGSGPDTQYF	TGTGCCAGCAGTCCTGCCGGGAGCGGTCCAGATACGCAGTATTTT	NA	TRBV7-2	NA	TRBJ2-3
CASSLMAGQGTQYF	TGTGCCAGCAGCTTAATGGCGGGGCAAGGGACCCAGTACTTC	NA	TRBV7-3	NA	TRBJ2-5
CASSPKRDTEAFF	TGTGCCAGCAGTCCTAAGCGGGACACTGAAGCTTTCTTT	NA	TRBV12-3/TRBV12-4	NA	TRBJ1-1
CASTSRINEQFF	TGTGCCAGTACCTCTAGGATCAATGAGCAGTTCTTC	once	TRBV19	NA	TRBJ2-1
CATSNDRGNQPQHF	TGTGCCACAAGTAATGACAGGGGGAATCAGCCCCAGCATTTT	NA	TRBV15	TRBD1	TRBJ1-5
CASSNTGGRGYSNQPQHF	TGTGCCAGCAGCAATACAGGGGGCAGGGGATATAGCAATCAGCCCCAGCATTTT	NA	TRBV7-9	TRBD1	TRBJ1-5
CASSLTRRERTEAFF	TGTGCCAGCAGCTTAACGAGGAGGGAGAGGACTGAAGCTTTCTTT	NA	TRBV7-3	NA	TRBJ1-1
CSVEGGGATEAFF	TGCAGCGTTGAAGGAGGGGGGGCCACTGAAGCTTTCTTT	NA	TRBV29-1	NA	TRBJ1-1
CASSPRGGGNSPLHF	TGCGCCAGCAGCCCGCGGGGGGGAGGTAATTCACCCCTCCACTTT	few	TRBV4-1	NA	TRBJ1-6
CASSLAGAGGADTQYF	TGTGCCAGCAGCTTAGCGGGGGCAGGGGGCGCAGATACGCAGTATTTT	NA	TRBV7-9	TRBD1	TRBJ2-3
CASSYSGGLNQPQHF	TGTGCCAGCAGTTACTCGGGAGGCTTAAATCAGCCCCAGCATTTT	NA	TRBV6-5	NA	TRBJ1-5
CAWSVSGGRCHNEQFF	TGTGCCTGGAGTGTATCCGGCGGGAGATGTCACAATGAGCAGTTCTTC	NA	TRBV30	TRBD2	TRBJ2-1
CASSRGAGTEAFF	TGTGCCAGCAGCAGAGGGGCGGGGACTGAAGCTTTCTTT	NA	TRBV7-9	NA	TRBJ1-1
CSATLSDTQYF	TGCAGCGCTACCCTTTCGGATACGCAGTATTTT	NA	TRBV20-1	NA	TRBJ2-3
CASSVGQGKTYEQYF	TGTGCCAGCAGCGTAGGGCAGGGGAAAACCTACGAGCAGTACTTC	NA	TRBV9	NA	TRBJ2-7
CASSWGQGADTQYF	TGTGCCAGCAGCTGGGGACAGGGGGCGGATACGCAGTATTTT	NA	TRBV7-3	TRBD1	TRBJ2-3
CASSSPTRAGGHNEQFF	TGTGCCAGCAGCTCCCCGACTCGAGCGGGGGGCCACAATGAGCAGTTCTTC	NA	TRBV5-6	TRBD2	TRBJ2-1
CASSPLPRPETQYF	TGTGCCAGCTCACCCCTCCCCAGGCCAGAGACCCAGTACTTC	NA	TRBV18	NA	TRBJ2-5
CASSIVTSGSLSGNEQFF	TGTGCCAGTAGTATAGTGACTAGCGGGAGTCTTTCCGGCAATGAGCAGTTCTTC	NA	TRBV19	TRBD2	TRBJ2-1
CASSDTGGDTEAFF	TGTGCCAGCAGTGATACAGGGGGGGACACTGAAGCTTTCTTT	NA	TRBV2	TRBD1	TRBJ1-1
CASSLSGVGTGTYEQYF	TGTGCCAGCAGTTTATCCGGAGTGGGGACAGGGACCTACGAGCAGTACTTC	NA	TRBV27	TRBD1	TRBJ2-7
CASSPDSFREQFF	TGTGCCAGCAGCCCCGACAGTTTTAGGGAGCAGTTCTTC	NA	TRBV12-3/TRBV12-4	NA	TRBJ2-1
CASSSLTDHYGYTF	TGTGCCAGCAGCTCCTTGACAGACCACTATGGCTACACCTTC	once	TRBV5-6	NA	TRBJ1-2
CASSQGFLGYTF	TGTGCCAGCAGCCAGGGTTTTCTAGGCTACACCTTC	NA	TRBV6-4	NA	TRBJ1-2